These 25 T cell receptor beta chains share one sample of origin, sequenced in a study of response to subunit inactivated influenza vaccine. TCRdb reanalysed the RT-PCR reads using MiXCR and keeps one entry per CDR3 protein. The sample includes under 800,000 distinct CDR3 sequences, 11% to 15% of them seen just once. The sample was PBMCs from blood, taken 14 to 15 days before vaccination. The receptors here all came from a middle-aged man who received an inactivated influenza vaccine.

This clonotype was picked up a small number of times. This rearrangement joins TRBV28 to TRBJ2-7, with D possibly being TRBD1 or TRBD2 (6 bases each). This CDR3 has 16 amino acids. Germline values: CDR1 MDHEN, CDR2 SYDVKM. V was clipped by 5 bases and J by 0 bases, with 17 bases between them. The CDR3 nucleotides are TGTGCCAGCAGTCGACCACAACAGGGAGGCTCCTACGAGCAGTACTTC. Protein product: CASSRPQQGGSYEQYF.

J is TRBJ2-1 and V is TRBV12-3 or TRBV12-4; no reliable D call. The germline V and J ends were trimmed by 5 bases and 5 bases, with 13 bases remaining between them. The CDR3 consists of 14 residues. CDR3 sequence (DNA): TGTGCCAGCAGTCGCATGTCGAGGAACAATGAGCAGTTCTTC. Its protein product is CASSRMSRNNEQFF.

This clonotype was seen many times. J is TRBJ1-1 and V is TRBV15, with TRBD1 identical over 7 bases. The CDR3 covers 15 residues. Germline trimming cut 0 bases from V and 7 bases from J; bases unmatched to any gene: 8. Germline CDR1 is LNHNV and CDR2 is YYDKDF (reference sequence). CDR3 nucleotides: TGTGCCACCAGCAGAGAGACGGTGACAGGGAGTGAAGCTTTCTTT. As protein: CATSRETVTGSEAFF.

The rearrangement joins TRBV7-8 to TRBJ2-5; D is undetermined. V lost 1 base and J 5 bases, leaving 14 bases between the germline ends. Germline loops: CDR1 SGHVS, CDR2 FQNEAQ. The CDR3 length is 15 residues. In DNA form, the CDR3 reads TGTGCCAGCAGCTTAGTGGCCCTAAGATTGGAGACCCAGTACTTC. Its translation: CASSLVALRLETQYF. Full variable domain (outside the CDR3, taken from reference TRBV7-8 and TRBJ2-5): GAGVSQSPRYKVAKRGQDVALRCDPISGHVSLFWYQQALGQGPEFLTYFQNEAQLDKSGLPSDRFFAERPEGSVSTLKIQRTQQEDSAVYLCASSLVALRLETQYFGPGTRLLVL.

The gene calls are TRBV20-1 and TRBJ1-1; 7 bases are shared with TRBD1. CDR3 size: 15 residues. CDR1 is DFQATT, CDR2 SNEGSKA, per germline (reference sequence). Losses at the gene ends were 0 bases for V and 1 base for J; bases not matched to a gene: 5. This CDR3 reads CSARDPGTANTEAFF. The DNA of the CDR3 is TGCAGTGCTAGAGATCCCGGGACAGCGAACACTGAAGCTTTCTTT.

This clonotype has more than one count but fewer than ten. The rearrangement joins TRBV20-1 to TRBJ2-2; D ambiguous. The CDR3 totals 14 residues. The ends were cut back, 6 bases at V and 5 bases at J, with 16 bases in the middle. Per the germline V gene, CDR1 is DFQATT and CDR2 is SNEGSKA (reference sequence). The CDR3 region has the DNA TGCAGTGCCCGGAACCCGACCGGAACCGGGGAGCTGTTTTTT. As protein: CSARNPTGTGELFF.

This chain joins TRBV25-1 and TRBJ2-3; D ambiguous. The CDR3 has 16 amino acids. V lost 0 bases to trimming and J lost 0 bases, with 10 bases between them. The germline gives CDR1 MGHDK, CDR2 SYGVNS. CDR3: CASSEYGLSSTDTQYF. The CDR3 coding sequence is TGTGCCAGCAGTGAATATGGCTTATCTAGCACAGATACGCAGTATTTT. Filled out from reference TRBV25-1 and TRBJ2-3, the complete variable domain reads EADIYQTPRYLVIGTGKKITLECSQTMGHDKMYWYQQDPGMELHLIHYSYGVNSTEKGDLSSESTVSRIRTEHFPLTLESARPSHTSQYLCASSEYGLSSTDTQYFGPGTRLTVL.

The chain has TRBV27 and TRBJ1-6; 11 bases map to TRBD1. Germline-derived CDR1 and CDR2 are MNHEY and SMNVEV (reference sequence). Unmatched junction bases numbered 4, after V lost 3 bases and J lost 6 bases. The CDR3 is made up of 16 amino acids. In nucleotides, the CDR3 is TGTGCCAGCAGTTTTGGGACAGGGGGGTCTAATTCACCCCTCCACTTT. Translated, it gives CASSFGTGGSNSPLHF.

The chain has TRBV20-1 and TRBJ2-7; D could derive from TRBD1 or TRBD2 (5 bases each). V was trimmed by 3 bases and J by 0 bases, leaving 9 bases between them. Germline loops: CDR1 DFQATT, CDR2 SNEGSKA (reference sequence). This CDR3 has 13 amino acids. CDR3 residues: CSASPGTSYEQYF. CDR3 in DNA: TGCAGTGCTAGTCCCGGGACCTCCTACGAGCAGTACTTC.

This clonotype has just a few counts. The V call is TRBV4-1, the J call TRBJ1-5; D is perhaps TRBD1 (6 bases). The CDR3 sequence is 17 residues long. The V gene lost 4 bases and the J gene lost 4 bases, with 20 bases spanning the gap. The germline V gene has CDR1 MGHRA and CDR2 YSYEKL. The CDR3 here is CASSRGAPLERNQPQHF. CDR3 DNA sequence: TGCGCCAGCAGCCGGGGGGCGCCGTTGGAAAGAAATCAGCCCCAGCATTTT.

This clonotype was observed many times. This chain links TRBV14 with TRBJ2-1; 7 positions agree with TRBD1. Germline V gene sequence: CDR1 SGHDN, CDR2 FVKESK. Unmatched junction bases numbered 6, after V lost 3 bases and J lost 1 base. This CDR3 is 16 amino acids long. For the CDR3, the DNA is TGTGCCAGCAGCCATAGACAGGGACGGTCCTACAATGAGCAGTTCTTC. Its protein product is CASSHRQGRSYNEQFF.

This clonotype was counted between two and nine times. V and J are TRBV9 and TRBJ1-1; tentatively, D is TRBD1 (5 bases). V lost 4 bases, J lost 3 bases, and 10 bases lay in between. Germline V gives CDR1 SGDLS, CDR2 YYNGEE. The CDR3 has 13 amino acids. CDR3 loop: CASSPDRHTEAFF. The CDR3 nucleotides are TGTGCCAGCAGCCCCGACAGACACACTGAAGCTTTCTTT.

This clonotype showed up just a few times. V and J are TRBV12-3 or TRBV12-4 and TRBJ2-7; maybe TRBD1 (5 bases). V lost 5 bases and J lost 1, with 15 bases in between. The CDR3 sequence is 15 residues long. The CDR3 spells CASSPGAKGSYEQYF. As DNA, the CDR3 is TGTGCCAGCAGTCCGGGCGCAAAGGGGTCCTACGAGCAGTACTTC.

The gene calls are TRBV14 and TRBJ2-2; TRBD1 or TRBD2 may be the D gene (5 bases each). The CDR3 loop spans 15 amino acids. The germline gives CDR1 SGHDN, CDR2 FVKESK. Trimming shortened V by 4 bases and J by 6 bases, and 15 bases separated the two germline ends. As DNA, the CDR3 is TGTGCCAGCAGCCCCCCCGGGACCCAGGCCGGGGAGCTGTTTTTT. This encodes CASSPPGTQAGELFF.

The chain couples TRBV15 to TRBJ1-4; D perhaps matches TRBD1 (5 bases). The V end was cut by 1 base, the J end by 0 bases, with 6 bases between. CDR1 and CDR2 (germline): LNHNV, YYDKDF (reference sequence). CDR3 length: 15 residues. The DNA for the CDR3 is TGTGCCACCAGCAGAGGGGACGCAACTAATGAAAAACTGTTTTTT. Amino acid sequence: CATSRGDATNEKLFF.

The sample holds a few counts of this clonotype. This rearrangement joins TRBV29-1 to TRBJ1-4; D is unresolved. Trimming removed 5 bases from V and 7 bases from J, with 8 bases in between. Looked up from germline, CDR1 is SQVTM and CDR2 is ANQGSEA. This CDR3 is 11 amino acids long. CDR3 residues: CSVRQAEKLFF. DNA of the CDR3: TGCAGCGTTCGGCAGGCTGAAAAACTGTTTTTT.

The chain employs TRBV6-2 or TRBV6-3 and TRBJ1-5; 8 positions agree with TRBD1. CDR3 length equals 17 residues. The germline V gene has CDR1 MNHEY and CDR2 SVGEGT. After removal of 4 bases from V and 1 base from J, the junction contained 9 bases not matched to a gene. CDR3: CASSFSGGALSNQPQHF. CDR3 in DNA: TGTGCCAGCAGTTTCTCAGGGGGCGCGTTGAGCAATCAGCCCCAGCATTTT.

The J gene is TRBJ2-7, the V gene TRBV12-3 or TRBV12-4; a possible D gene is TRBD2 (6 bases). V lost 2 bases to trimming and J lost 7 bases, with 18 bases between them. This CDR3 is built from 15 residues. CDR3 loop: CASSLYGTPVNEQYF. CDR3 DNA sequence: TGTGCCAGCAGTTTATACGGGACTCCAGTTAATGAGCAGTACTTC.

There are a few counts of this clonotype. This chain uses TRBV7-9 with TRBJ1-4; the D is unclear. Per germline, CDR1 SEHNR and CDR2 FQNEAQ (reference sequence). This CDR3 is built from 12 residues. V was clipped by 5 bases and J by 8 bases, with 9 bases between them. CDR3 nucleotides: TGTGCCAGCAGCCCTAACCGGGAAAAACTGTTTTTT. Residues: CASSPNREKLFF.

This clonotype showed up many times. The chain combines TRBV29-1 with TRBJ1-1, with 7 bases fitting TRBD1. CDR3 length equals 13 residues. V lost 7 bases and J lost 0; bases outside the gene matches: 5. Germline CDR1 and CDR2: SQVTM and ANQGSEA. CDR3 in DNA: TGCAGCGCTACGGGACAGATGAACACTGAAGCTTTCTTT. Its protein is CSATGQMNTEAFF.

The J gene is TRBJ1-6, the V gene TRBV15; the D is unclear. V was shortened by 0 bases and J by 7 bases, with 22 bases between the two germline ends. Germline lookup yields CDR1 LNHNV and CDR2 YYDKDF (reference sequence). The CDR3 is 19 amino acids. The CDR3 DNA reads as TGTGCCACCAGCAGAGATCTTACGAGTCTGCGTTCGAAAAATTCACCCCTCCACTTT. The encoded protein is CATSRDLTSLRSKNSPLHF. The whole variable domain, remainder taken from reference TRBV15 and TRBJ1-6, is DAMVIQNPRYQVTQFGKPVTLSCSQTLNHNVMYWYQQKSSQAPKLLFHYYDKDFNNEADTPDNFQSRRPNTSFCFLDIRSPGLGDTAMYLCATSRDLTSLRSKNSPLHFGNGTRLTVT.

The chain uses TRBV7-3 and TRBJ2-7; D uncertain. Germline V CDR1 and CDR2: SGHTA, FQGTGA. Trimming shortened V by 1 base and J by 2 bases, and 9 bases separated the two germline ends. The CDR3 length is 14 residues. The CDR3 loop reads CASSLSGAPYEQYF. The CDR3 DNA reads TGTGCCAGCAGCTTAAGTGGCGCACCCTACGAGCAGTACTTC.

This clonotype has just one count. The V gene is TRBV5-1, the J gene TRBJ2-1; 7 positions agree with TRBD2. The CDR3 consists of 15 residues. The trim removed 1 base at V and 5 bases at J, leaving 6 bases unmatched. The germline CDR1 and CDR2 sequences are SGHRS and YFSETQ. As DNA, the CDR3 is TGCGCCAGCAGCTTGAGGCCTAGCGGAGACAATGAGCAGTTCTTC. It codes for CASSLRPSGDNEQFF. The whole variable domain, filled in from reference TRBV5-1 and TRBJ2-1, reads KAGVTQTPRYLIKTRGQQVTLSCSPISGHRSVSWYQQTPGQGLQFLFEYFSETQRNKGNFPGRFSGRQFSNSRSEMNVSTLELGDSALYLCASSLRPSGDNEQFFGPGTRLTVL.

This clonotype was observed at least ten times. This chain uses TRBV5-1 with TRBJ1-2, with 8 bases lining up with TRBD1. The CDR3 consists of 14 residues. Germline V gives CDR1 SGHRS, CDR2 YFSETQ. V gave up 0 bases and J gave up 2 bases; unmatched junction bases: 0. The CDR3 sequence: CASSLGDRNYGYTF. CDR3 sequence (DNA): TGCGCCAGCAGCTTGGGGGACAGGAACTATGGCTACACCTTC.

The J gene is TRBJ2-3, the V gene TRBV14; TRBD2 is a possible D gene (5 bases). With 5 bases removed from V and 6 bases from J, the gap between germline ends came to 18 bases. Germline V gene lookup returns CDR1 SGHDN and CDR2 FVKESK. The CDR3 totals 15 residues. The CDR3 reads CASSSPGNYRDTQYF. CDR3 nucleotides: TGTGCCAGCAGCTCTCCCGGGAACTATAGGGATACGCAGTATTTT.